Reported below is one T cell receptor (beta chain). What it binds is not known. The data originate from a study of T cell responses to AZD1222 COVID-19 vaccine. Study-wide results and caveats: There were mostly white British donors and more females than males, and clonal diversity was possibly underestimated. Once two AZD1222 doses were given, Spike-specific TCR breadth and depth went up. Regions 160-218 and 743-854 dominated among vaccine-associated CD4 TCRs spanning spike.

The protocol was immunoSEQ multiplex PCR, while the TCRdb copy is restricted to in-frame clones and leaves out a portion. The data hold about 140,000 clones, with more than 90% observed a single time. The germline CDR1 and CDR2 sequences are SGHTA and FQGNSA. This CDR3 region has 13 residues. Trimming took off 5 bases at V and 3 bases at J, with 10 bases between the two ends. This TCR came from an adult in good health. This rearrangement joins TRBV7-2 to TRBJ1-1; D unresolved. The specimen comprised peripheral blood, sampled on day 0 of AZD1222 vaccination. CDR3 sequence reads: CASSVARDTEAFF. Here the CDR3 DNA reads TGTGCCAGCAGCGTGGCACGGGACACTGAAGCTTTCTTT.